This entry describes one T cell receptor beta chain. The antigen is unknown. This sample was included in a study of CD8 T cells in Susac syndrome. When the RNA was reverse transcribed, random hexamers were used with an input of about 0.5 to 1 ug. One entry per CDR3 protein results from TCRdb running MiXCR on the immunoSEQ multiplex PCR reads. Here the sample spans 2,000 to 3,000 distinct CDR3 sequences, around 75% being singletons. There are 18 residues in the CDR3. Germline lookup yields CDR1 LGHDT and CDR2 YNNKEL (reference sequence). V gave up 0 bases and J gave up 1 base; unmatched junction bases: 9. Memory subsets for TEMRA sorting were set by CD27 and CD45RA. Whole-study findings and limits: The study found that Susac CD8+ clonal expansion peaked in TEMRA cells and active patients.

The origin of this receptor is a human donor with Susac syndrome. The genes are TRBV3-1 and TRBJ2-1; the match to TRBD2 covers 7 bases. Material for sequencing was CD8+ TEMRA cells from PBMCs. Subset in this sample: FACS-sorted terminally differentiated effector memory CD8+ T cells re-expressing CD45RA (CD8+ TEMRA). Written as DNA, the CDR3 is TGTGCCAGCAGCCAAGATCATTTGGGGGGGATATCCTACAATGAGCAGTTCTTC. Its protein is CASSQDHLGGISYNEQFF.